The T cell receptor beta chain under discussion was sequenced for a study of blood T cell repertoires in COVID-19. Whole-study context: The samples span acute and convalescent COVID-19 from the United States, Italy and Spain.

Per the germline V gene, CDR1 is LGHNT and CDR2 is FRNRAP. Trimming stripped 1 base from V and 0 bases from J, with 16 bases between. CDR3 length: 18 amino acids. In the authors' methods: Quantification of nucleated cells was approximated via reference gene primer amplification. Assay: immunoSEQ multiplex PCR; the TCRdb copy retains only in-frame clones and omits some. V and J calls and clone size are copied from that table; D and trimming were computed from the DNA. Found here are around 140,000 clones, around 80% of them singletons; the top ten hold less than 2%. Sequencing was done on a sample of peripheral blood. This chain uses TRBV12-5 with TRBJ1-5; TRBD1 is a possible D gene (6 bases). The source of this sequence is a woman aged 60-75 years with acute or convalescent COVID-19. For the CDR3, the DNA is TGTGCTAGTGGTTTGGCAGGGGCCGGAGGTTATAGCAATCAGCCCCAGCATTTT. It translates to CASGLAGAGGYSNQPQHF.